A selection of T cell receptor beta chains follows, all from one sample in a study of identical twins. MiXCR, run by TCRdb on the 5' RACE reads, gives a single entry per CDR3 protein. Of hundreds of thousands of distinct CDR3 sequences listed, over 8.5% are singletons. These data also formed part of another study, on yellow fever vaccine responses in identical twins.

Sequencing input: PBMCs. These TCRs come from a woman between 18 and 29 years old in good health. The CDR3 runs from the conserved cysteine through the conserved F or W. A D gene is named only where the DNA matches it firmly. The size of a clone is reported for some rows only, either as once, few or many, or as a class for expanded clones.

>TRBV9|TRBJ2-1|few|TRBD2
CASSVLAGGTYNEQFF
TGTGCCAGCAGCGTCCTAGCGGGGGGTACCTACAATGAGCAGTTCTTC
>TRBV27|TRBJ1-5|few|NA
CASSLSGNGQPQHF
TGTGCCAGCAGTTTATCGGGTAACGGTCAGCCCCAGCATTTT
>TRBV3-1|TRBJ2-1|many|NA
CASSLGTDGSNEQFF
TGTGCCAGCAGCCTAGGGACTGATGGCTCCAATGAGCAGTTCTTC
>TRBV6-2/TRBV6-3|TRBJ2-7|few|NA
CATTLGRYYEQYF
TGTGCCACCACTCTGGGACGGTACTACGAGCAGTACTTC
>TRBV27|TRBJ2-5|NA|NA
CASSSASRWETQYF
TGTGCCAGCAGTTCAGCTAGCCGGTGGGAGACCCAGTACTTC
>TRBV14|TRBJ2-5|NA|TRBD1
CASSHDQDRAEETQYF
TGTGCCAGCAGCCATGACCAAGACAGGGCGGAGGAGACCCAGTACTTC
>TRBV18|TRBJ2-1|NA|NA
CASSPGPQPNEQFF
TGTGCCAGCTCACCCGGGCCCCAACCAAATGAGCAGTTCTTC
>TRBV20-1|TRBJ2-5|NA|TRBD2
CSASSGGAGETQYF
TGCAGTGCTAGTAGCGGGGGGGCCGGGGAGACCCAGTACTTC
>TRBV4-3|TRBJ2-1|many|TRBD2
CASSQRLASGYNEQFF
TGCGCCAGCAGCCAAAGACTCGCTAGCGGGTACAATGAGCAGTTCTTC
>TRBV18|TRBJ1-1|few|NA
CASSPQRNTEAFF
TGTGCCAGCTCACCGCAGAGGAACACTGAAGCTTTCTTT
>TRBV20-1|TRBJ1-1|NA|NA
CSARDFRSWDTEAFF
TGCAGTGCTAGAGACTTTCGGTCGTGGGACACTGAAGCTTTCTTT
>TRBV4-1|TRBJ2-3|few|NA
CASSQQFPSTDTQYF
TGCGCCAGCAGCCAACAGTTCCCAAGCACAGATACGCAGTATTTT
>TRBV27|TRBJ2-1|NA|TRBD2
CASSPGLAGGLNPGYNEQFF
TGTGCCAGCAGTCCTGGACTAGCGGGGGGGTTAAACCCGGGTTACAATGAGCAGTTCTTC
>TRBV7-9|TRBJ2-7|many|NA
CASSNYYEQYF
TGTGCCAGCAGCAACTACTACGAGCAGTACTTC
>TRBV6-1|TRBJ2-3|few|NA
CASSDRGVITDTQYF
TGTGCCAGCAGTGACCGGGGCGTCATCACAGATACGCAGTATTTT
>TRBV25-1|TRBJ2-7|many|NA
CASSEQPGSYEQYF
TGTGCCAGCAGTGAACAACCGGGTTCCTACGAGCAGTACTTC
>TRBV20-1|TRBJ2-7|NA|TRBD2
CSASTSVFYEQYF
TGCAGTGCTTCGACTAGCGTCTTCTACGAGCAGTACTTC
>TRBV19|TRBJ1-1|few|NA
CASSIVLVGTEAFF
TGTGCCAGTAGTATCGTCTTGGTTGGCACTGAAGCTTTCTTT
>TRBV28|TRBJ2-5|NA|TRBD2
CASSSWTSSLETQYF
TGTGCCAGCAGTTCTTGGACTAGCAGCTTGGAGACCCAGTACTTC
>TRBV20-1|TRBJ2-5|NA|TRBD2
CSAREGGGRGETQYF
TGCAGTGCTAGAGAGGGCGGGGGGCGCGGGGAGACCCAGTACTTC
>TRBV12-3/TRBV12-4|TRBJ2-5|many|NA
CASSTTGSKETQYF
TGTGCCAGCAGCACAACGGGCAGCAAAGAGACCCAGTACTTC
>TRBV15|TRBJ2-3|few|TRBD2
CATSSGLAGDTQYF
TGTGCCACCAGCAGTGGACTAGCGGGGGATACGCAGTATTTT
>TRBV5-8|TRBJ2-2|NA|NA
CASSIRGRHGELFF
TGTGCCAGCAGCATCCGGGGACGACACGGGGAGCTGTTTTTT
>TRBV3-1|TRBJ2-1|few|NA
CASSPRLVDEQFF
TGTGCCAGCAGCCCCAGACTAGTTGATGAGCAGTTCTTC
>TRBV18|TRBJ1-6|NA|NA
CASSPKSSYNSPLHF
TGTGCCAGCTCACCGAAGAGCTCCTATAATTCACCCCTCCACTTT
>TRBV3-1|TRBJ1-3|NA|NA
CASSQDTRNSGNTIYF
TGTGCCAGCAGCCAAGATACAAGAAACTCTGGAAACACCATATATTTT
>TRBV6-5|TRBJ1-6|NA|NA
CASSYSRGAGDNSPLHF
TGTGCCAGCAGTTACTCGAGAGGTGCCGGCGATAATTCACCCCTCCACTTT
>TRBV28|TRBJ1-5|NA|TRBD1
CASRWDRGGDQPQHF
TGTGCCAGCAGATGGGACAGGGGCGGGGATCAGCCCCAGCATTTT
>TRBV2|TRBJ2-1|few|NA
CASKGTQTYNEQFF
TGTGCCAGCAAGGGAACACAAACCTACAATGAGCAGTTCTTC
>TRBV29-1|TRBJ1-2|NA|TRBD1
CSVETGQGALGYGYTF
TGCAGCGTTGAAACGGGACAGGGGGCGCTGGGGTATGGCTACACCTTC
>TRBV7-9|TRBJ2-1|few|NA
CASSSDYSGYYEQFF
TGTGCCAGCAGCTCAGATTACAGCGGTTACTATGAGCAGTTCTTC
>TRBV15|TRBJ2-2|many|NA
CATSRDIQGAGELFF
TGTGCCACCAGCAGAGACATACAGGGCGCCGGGGAGCTGTTTTTT
>TRBV7-9|TRBJ2-1|NA|TRBD1
CASSLARKGANEQFF
TGTGCCAGCAGCTTAGCGCGGAAGGGGGCCAATGAGCAGTTCTTC
>TRBV20-1|TRBJ2-1|NA|NA
CSARDREGFTLNEQFF
TGCAGTGCTAGAGATCGAGAGGGCTTTACCCTTAATGAGCAGTTCTTC
>TRBV6-4|TRBJ1-1|NA|TRBD1
CASRDRAENTEAFF
TGTGCCAGCAGGGACAGGGCGGAGAACACTGAAGCTTTCTTT
>TRBV27|TRBJ2-7|few|TRBD2
CASRPGLLESGLASTYEQYF
TGTGCCAGCAGGCCCGGATTACTAGAGTCGGGACTAGCGTCGACCTACGAGCAGTACTTC
>TRBV6-1|TRBJ1-2|NA|NA
CASSFGTSNYGYTF
TGTGCCAGCAGCTTCGGAACCTCTAACTATGGCTACACCTTC
>TRBV29-1|TRBJ2-3|NA|TRBD2
CSGGRVTDTQYF
TGCAGCGGTGGGAGGGTTACAGATACGCAGTATTTT
>TRBV3-1|TRBJ1-5|few|NA
CASSQAGGSNQPQHF
TGTGCCAGCAGCCAAGCCGGGGGGAGCAATCAGCCCCAGCATTTT
>TRBV12-3/TRBV12-4|TRBJ1-1|NA|NA
CASSLAGIPEAFF
TGTGCCAGCAGTTTAGCAGGGATACCTGAAGCTTTCTTT
>TRBV6-1|TRBJ2-1|many|NA
CASSRPRVSSYNEQFF
TGTGCCAGCAGTCGCCCGCGGGTGAGCTCCTACAATGAGCAGTTCTTC
>TRBV20-1|TRBJ1-2|NA|TRBD1
CSARDQTGGGYGYTF
TGCAGTGCTAGAGACCAGACAGGGGGCGGCTATGGCTACACCTTC
>TRBV4-3|TRBJ2-3|NA|NA
CTSGGRPFSDTQYF
TGCACCAGCGGTGGTAGGCCGTTTTCAGATACGCAGTATTTT
>TRBV11-2|TRBJ2-7|NA|NA
CASSLFPGPSYEQYF
TGTGCCAGCAGCTTATTTCCAGGGCCCTCCTACGAGCAGTACTTC
>TRBV20-1|TRBJ2-6|NA|NA
CSAQRRQAGANVLTF
TGCAGTGCACAGCGCCGACAGGCCGGGGCCAACGTCCTGACTTTC
>TRBV20-1|TRBJ2-7|NA|TRBD2
CSASDRGGLAPYEQYF
TGCAGTGCTTCAGACCGGGGGGGACTAGCCCCCTACGAGCAGTACTTC
>TRBV7-9|TRBJ2-7|NA|NA
CASSPARGRVRGYEQYF
TGTGCCAGCAGCCCAGCCCGGGGACGGGTCCGGGGTTACGAGCAGTACTTC
>TRBV12-3/TRBV12-4|TRBJ2-3|many|NA
CASSLDGQEVGTDTQYF
TGTGCCAGCAGCCTCGATGGGCAGGAAGTTGGCACAGATACGCAGTATTTT
>TRBV15|TRBJ2-1|NA|NA
CATSSHSEQFF
TGTGCCACCAGCAGCCACTCTGAGCAGTTCTTC
>TRBV20-1|TRBJ2-3|few|TRBD2
CSARVMGLAGADTQYF
TGCAGTGCTAGGGTGATGGGACTAGCGGGGGCAGATACGCAGTATTTT